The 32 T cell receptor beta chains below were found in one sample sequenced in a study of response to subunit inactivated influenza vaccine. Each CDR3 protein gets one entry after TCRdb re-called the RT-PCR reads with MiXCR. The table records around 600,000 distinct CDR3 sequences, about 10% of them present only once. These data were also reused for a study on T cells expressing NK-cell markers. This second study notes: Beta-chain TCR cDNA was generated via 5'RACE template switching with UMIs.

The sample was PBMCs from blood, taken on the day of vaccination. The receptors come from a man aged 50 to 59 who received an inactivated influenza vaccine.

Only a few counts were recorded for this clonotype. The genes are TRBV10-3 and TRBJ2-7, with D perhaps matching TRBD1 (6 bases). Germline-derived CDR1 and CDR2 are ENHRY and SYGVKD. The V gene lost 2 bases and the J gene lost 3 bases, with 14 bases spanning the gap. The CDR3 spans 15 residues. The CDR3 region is CAISEERDTDYEQYF. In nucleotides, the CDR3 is TGTGCCATCAGTGAGGAACGGGACACGGACTACGAGCAGTACTTC.

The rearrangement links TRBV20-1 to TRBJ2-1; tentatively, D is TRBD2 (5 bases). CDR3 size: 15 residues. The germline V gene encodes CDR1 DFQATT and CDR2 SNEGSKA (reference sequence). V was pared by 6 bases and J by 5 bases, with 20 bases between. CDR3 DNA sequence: TGCAGTGCCCTGGGAGCCGGGCAAGGTAACAATGAGCAGTTCTTC. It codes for CSALGAGQGNNEQFF.

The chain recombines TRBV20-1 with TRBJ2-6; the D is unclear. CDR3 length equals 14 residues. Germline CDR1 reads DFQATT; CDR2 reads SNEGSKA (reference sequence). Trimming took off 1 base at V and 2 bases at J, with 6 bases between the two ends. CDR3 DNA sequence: TGCAGTGCTAGAGGGGGAACTGGGGCCAACGTCCTGACTTTC. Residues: CSARGGTGANVLTF.

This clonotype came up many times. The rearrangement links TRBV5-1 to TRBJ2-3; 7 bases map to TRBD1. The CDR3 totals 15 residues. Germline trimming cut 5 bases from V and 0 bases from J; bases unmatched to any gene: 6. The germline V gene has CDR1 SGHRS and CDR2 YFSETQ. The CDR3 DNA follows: TGCGCCAGCAGACAGGGGCAGGGGAGCACAGATACGCAGTATTTT. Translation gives CASRQGQGSTDTQYF. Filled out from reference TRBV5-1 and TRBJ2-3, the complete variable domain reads KAGVTQTPRYLIKTRGQQVTLSCSPISGHRSVSWYQQTPGQGLQFLFEYFSETQRNKGNFPGRFSGRQFSNSRSEMNVSTLELGDSALYLCASRQGQGSTDTQYFGPGTRLTVL.

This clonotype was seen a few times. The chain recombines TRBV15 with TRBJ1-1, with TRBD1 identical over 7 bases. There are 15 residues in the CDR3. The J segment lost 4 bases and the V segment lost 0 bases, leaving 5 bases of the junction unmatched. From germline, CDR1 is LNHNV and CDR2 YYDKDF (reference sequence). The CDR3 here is CATSRDRGLGTEAFF. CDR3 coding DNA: TGTGCCACCAGCAGAGATAGGGGGCTTGGCACTGAAGCTTTCTTT.

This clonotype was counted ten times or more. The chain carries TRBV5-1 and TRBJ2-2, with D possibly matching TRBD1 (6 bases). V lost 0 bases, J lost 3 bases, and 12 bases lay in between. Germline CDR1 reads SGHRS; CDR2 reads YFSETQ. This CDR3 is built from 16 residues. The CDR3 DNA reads TGCGCCAGCAGCTTGGTCGGCAGGGGAGACACCGGGGAGCTGTTTTTT. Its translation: CASSLVGRGDTGELFF.

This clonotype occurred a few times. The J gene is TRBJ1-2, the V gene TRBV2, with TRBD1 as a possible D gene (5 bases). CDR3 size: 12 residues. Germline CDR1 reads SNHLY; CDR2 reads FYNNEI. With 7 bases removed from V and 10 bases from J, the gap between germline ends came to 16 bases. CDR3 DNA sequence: TGTGCCAGCATCGGGGGTCGTACTGTCTACACCTTC. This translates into CASIGGRTVYTF.

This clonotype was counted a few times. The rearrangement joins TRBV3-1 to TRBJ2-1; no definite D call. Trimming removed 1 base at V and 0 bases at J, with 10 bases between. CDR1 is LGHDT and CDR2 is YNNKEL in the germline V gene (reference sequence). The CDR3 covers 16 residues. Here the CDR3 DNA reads TGTGCCAGCAGCCAAGTATTTTTAAGCTCCTACAATGAGCAGTTCTTC. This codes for CASSQVFLSSYNEQFF.

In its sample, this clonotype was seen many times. The CDR3 DNA reads as TGTGCCAGCAGCCAAGCGAGGGCCGAAGCTTTCTTT. This sequence encodes CASSQARAEAFF. The chain joins TRBV3-1 to TRBJ1-1; D remains unclear. This CDR3 spans 12 amino acids. Germline V CDR1 and CDR2: LGHDT, YNNKEL (reference sequence). V shed 1 base and J shed 8 bases, with 8 bases lying between them.

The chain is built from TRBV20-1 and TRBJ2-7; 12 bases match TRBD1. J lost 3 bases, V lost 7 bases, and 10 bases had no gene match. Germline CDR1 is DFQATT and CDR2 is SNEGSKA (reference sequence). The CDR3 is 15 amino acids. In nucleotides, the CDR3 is TGCAGTGGTCTGCCCGGGACAGGGGGCGTCTACGAGCAGTACTTC. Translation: CSGLPGTGGVYEQYF.

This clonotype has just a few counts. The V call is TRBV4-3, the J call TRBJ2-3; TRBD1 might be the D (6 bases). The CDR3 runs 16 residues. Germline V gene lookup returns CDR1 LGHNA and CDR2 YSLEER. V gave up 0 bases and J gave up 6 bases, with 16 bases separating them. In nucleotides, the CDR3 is TGCGCCAGCAGCCAAGACGCAACAGGGCTCAAGGATACGCAGTATTTT. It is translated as CASSQDATGLKDTQYF.

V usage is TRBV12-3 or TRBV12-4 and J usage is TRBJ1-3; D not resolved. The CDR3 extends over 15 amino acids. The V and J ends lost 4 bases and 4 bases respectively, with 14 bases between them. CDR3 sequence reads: CASSSDLGSGNTIYF. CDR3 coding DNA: TGTGCCAGCAGTTCCGACCTCGGGTCCGGAAACACCATATATTTT.

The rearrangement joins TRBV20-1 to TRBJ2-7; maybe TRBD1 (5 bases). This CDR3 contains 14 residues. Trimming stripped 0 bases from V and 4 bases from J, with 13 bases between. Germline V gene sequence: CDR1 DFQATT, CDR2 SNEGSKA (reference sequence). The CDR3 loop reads CSARDQGSGYEQYF. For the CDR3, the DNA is TGCAGTGCTAGAGATCAAGGGTCAGGGTACGAGCAGTACTTC.

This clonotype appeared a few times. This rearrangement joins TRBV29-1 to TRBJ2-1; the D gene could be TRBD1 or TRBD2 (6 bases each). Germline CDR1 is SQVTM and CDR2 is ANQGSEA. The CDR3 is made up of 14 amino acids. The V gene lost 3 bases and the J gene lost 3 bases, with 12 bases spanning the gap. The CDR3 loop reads CSVEGGIYYNEQFF. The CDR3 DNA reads TGCAGCGTTGAGGGGGGCATATACTACAATGAGCAGTTCTTC.

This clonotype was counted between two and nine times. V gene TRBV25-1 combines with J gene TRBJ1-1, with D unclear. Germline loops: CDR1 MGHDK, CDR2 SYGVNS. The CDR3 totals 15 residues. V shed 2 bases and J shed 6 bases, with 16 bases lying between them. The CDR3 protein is CASSETGRTSAEAFF. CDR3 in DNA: TGTGCCAGCAGTGAAACTGGACGGACCTCAGCTGAAGCTTTCTTT.

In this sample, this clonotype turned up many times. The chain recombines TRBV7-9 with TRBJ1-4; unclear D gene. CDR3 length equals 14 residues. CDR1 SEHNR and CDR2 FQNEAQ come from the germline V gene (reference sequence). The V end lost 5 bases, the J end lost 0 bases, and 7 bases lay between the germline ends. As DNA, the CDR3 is TGTGCCAGCAGCCCAACAGCAACTAATGAAAAACTGTTTTTT. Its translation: CASSPTATNEKLFF.

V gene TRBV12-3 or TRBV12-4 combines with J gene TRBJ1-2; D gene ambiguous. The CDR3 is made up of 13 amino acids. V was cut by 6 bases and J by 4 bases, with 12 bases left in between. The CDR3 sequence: CASRPGIFYGYTF. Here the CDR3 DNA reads TGTGCCAGCAGGCCCGGGATCTTCTATGGCTACACCTTC.

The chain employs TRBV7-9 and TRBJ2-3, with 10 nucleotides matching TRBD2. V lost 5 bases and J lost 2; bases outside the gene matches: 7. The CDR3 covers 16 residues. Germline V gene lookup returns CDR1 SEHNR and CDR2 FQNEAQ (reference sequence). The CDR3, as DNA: TGTGCCAGCAGCCAACGGACTAGCGGTCTCACAGATACGCAGTATTTT. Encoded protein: CASSQRTSGLTDTQYF.

The CDR3 loop is CASSEAGWLARETQYF. The CDR3 coding sequence is TGTGCCAGCAGTGAAGCAGGGTGGCTAGCGAGGGAGACCCAGTACTTC. The V gene is TRBV2, the J gene TRBJ2-5, with D possibly matching TRBD2 (6 bases). CDR1 and CDR2 (germline): SNHLY, FYNNEI. The CDR3 is 16 residues long. Between the trimmed V and J ends, which lost 0 bases and 5 bases, there was a span of 16 bases.

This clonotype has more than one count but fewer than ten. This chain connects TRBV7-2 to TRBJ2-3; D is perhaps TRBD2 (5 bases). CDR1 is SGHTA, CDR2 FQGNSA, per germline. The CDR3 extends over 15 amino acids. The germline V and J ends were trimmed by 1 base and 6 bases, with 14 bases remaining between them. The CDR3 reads CASSLGIAPQDTQYF. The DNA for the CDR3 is TGTGCCAGCAGCTTAGGTATAGCGCCCCAGGATACGCAGTATTTT.

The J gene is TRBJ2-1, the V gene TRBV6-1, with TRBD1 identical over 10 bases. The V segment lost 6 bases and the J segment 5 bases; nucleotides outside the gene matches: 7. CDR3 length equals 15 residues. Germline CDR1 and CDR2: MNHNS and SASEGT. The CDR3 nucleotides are TGTGCCAGCAGCGAGGGACAGGGGTTCCACAATGAGCAGTTCTTC. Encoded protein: CASSEGQGFHNEQFF.

CDR3 bases: TGTGCCAGCTCAACGTACAGGGGAGCGGGCTCCTACGAGCAGTACTTC. It is translated as CASSTYRGAGSYEQYF. V gene TRBV28 combines with J gene TRBJ2-7; the D gene is possibly TRBD1 (7 bases). Per the germline V gene, CDR1 is MDHEN and CDR2 is SYDVKM. The CDR3 covers 16 residues. Trimming left V 8 bases short and J 0 bases short, with 20 bases between. Drawing the rest from reference TRBV28 and TRBJ2-7, the complete variable domain is DVKVTQSSRYLVKRTGEKVFLECVQDMDHENMFWYRQDPGLGLRLIYFSYDVKMKEKGDIPEGYSVSREKKERFSLILESASTNQTSMYLCASSTYRGAGSYEQYFGPGTRLTVT.

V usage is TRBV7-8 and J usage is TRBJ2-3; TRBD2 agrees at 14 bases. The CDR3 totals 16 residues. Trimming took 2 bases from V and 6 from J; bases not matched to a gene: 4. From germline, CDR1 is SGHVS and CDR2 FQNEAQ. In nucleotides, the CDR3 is TGTGCCAGCAGCTTACCCCGGACTAGCGGGAGGGATACGCAGTATTTT. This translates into CASSLPRTSGRDTQYF.

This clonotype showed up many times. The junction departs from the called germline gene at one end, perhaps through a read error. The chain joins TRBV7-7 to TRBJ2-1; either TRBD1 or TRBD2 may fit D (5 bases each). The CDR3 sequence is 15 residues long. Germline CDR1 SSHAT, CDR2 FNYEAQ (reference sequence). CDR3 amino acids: CASSQAGRASNEQFF. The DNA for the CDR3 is TGTGCTAGCAGCCAGGCGGGCAGGGCCTCCAATGAGCAGTTCTTC. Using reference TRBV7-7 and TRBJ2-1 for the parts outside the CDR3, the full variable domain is GAGVSQSPRYKVTKRGQDVTLRCDPISSHATLYWYQQALGQGPEFLTYFNYEAQPDKSGLPSDRFSAERPEGSISTLTIQRTEQRDSAMYRCASSQAGRASNEQFFGPGTRLTVL.

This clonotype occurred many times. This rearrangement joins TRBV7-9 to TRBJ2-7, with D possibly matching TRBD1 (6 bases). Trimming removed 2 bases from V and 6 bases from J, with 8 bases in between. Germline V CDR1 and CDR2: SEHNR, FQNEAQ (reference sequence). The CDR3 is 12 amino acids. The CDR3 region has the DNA TGTGCCAGCAGCTTAAACAGGGCCGAGCAGTACTTC. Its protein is CASSLNRAEQYF.

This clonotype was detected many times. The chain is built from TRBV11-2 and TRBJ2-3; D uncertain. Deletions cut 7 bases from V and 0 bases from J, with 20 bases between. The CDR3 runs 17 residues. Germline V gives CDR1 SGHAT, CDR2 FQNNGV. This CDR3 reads CASTQDPDASSTDTQYF. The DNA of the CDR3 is TGTGCCAGCACCCAAGATCCGGACGCCTCTAGCACAGATACGCAGTATTTT. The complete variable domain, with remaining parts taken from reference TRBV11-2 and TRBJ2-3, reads EAGVAQSPRYKIIEKRQSVAFWCNPISGHATLYWYQQILGQGPKLLIQFQNNGVVDDSQLPKDRFSAERLKGVDSTLKIQPAKLEDSAVYLCASTQDPDASSTDTQYFGPGTRLTVL.

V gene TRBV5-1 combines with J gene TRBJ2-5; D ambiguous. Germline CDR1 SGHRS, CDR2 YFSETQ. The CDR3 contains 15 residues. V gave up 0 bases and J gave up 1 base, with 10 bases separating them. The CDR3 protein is CASSLGSSSQETQYF. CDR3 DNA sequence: TGCGCCAGCAGCTTGGGGTCCAGCTCCCAAGAGACCCAGTACTTC.

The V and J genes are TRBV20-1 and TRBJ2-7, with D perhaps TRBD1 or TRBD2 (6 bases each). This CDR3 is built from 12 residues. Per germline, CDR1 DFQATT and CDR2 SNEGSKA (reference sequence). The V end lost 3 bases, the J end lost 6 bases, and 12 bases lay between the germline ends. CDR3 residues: CSASGGHPEQYF. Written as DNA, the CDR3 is TGCAGTGCTAGCGGGGGACACCCCGAGCAGTACTTC.

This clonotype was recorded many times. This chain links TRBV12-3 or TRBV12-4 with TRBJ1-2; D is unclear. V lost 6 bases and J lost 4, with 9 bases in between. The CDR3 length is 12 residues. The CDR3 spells CASRRSGYGYTF. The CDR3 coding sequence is TGTGCCAGCAGACGGTCTGGCTATGGCTACACCTTC.

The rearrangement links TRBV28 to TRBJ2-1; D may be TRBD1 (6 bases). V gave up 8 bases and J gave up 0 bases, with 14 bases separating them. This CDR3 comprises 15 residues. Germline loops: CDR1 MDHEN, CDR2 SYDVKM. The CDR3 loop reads CASEEGGSSYNEQFF. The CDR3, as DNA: TGTGCCAGCGAAGAAGGGGGAAGCTCCTACAATGAGCAGTTCTTC. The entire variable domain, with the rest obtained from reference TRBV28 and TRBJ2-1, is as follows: DVKVTQSSRYLVKRTGEKVFLECVQDMDHENMFWYRQDPGLGLRLIYFSYDVKMKEKGDIPEGYSVSREKKERFSLILESASTNQTSMYLCASEEGGSSYNEQFFGPGTRLTVL.

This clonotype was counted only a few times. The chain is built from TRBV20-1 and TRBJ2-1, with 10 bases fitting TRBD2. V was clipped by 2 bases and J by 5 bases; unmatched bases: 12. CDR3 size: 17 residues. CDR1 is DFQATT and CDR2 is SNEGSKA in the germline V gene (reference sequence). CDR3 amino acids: CSARRGVRLAGDNEQFF. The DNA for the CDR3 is TGCAGTGCTAGACGGGGCGTCAGGCTAGCGGGAGACAATGAGCAGTTCTTC.

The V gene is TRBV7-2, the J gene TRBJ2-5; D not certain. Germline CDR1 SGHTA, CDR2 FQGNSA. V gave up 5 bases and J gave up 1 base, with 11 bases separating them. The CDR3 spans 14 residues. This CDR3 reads CASSPHLPQETQYF. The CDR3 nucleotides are TGTGCCAGCAGCCCGCACCTACCCCAAGAGACCCAGTACTTC. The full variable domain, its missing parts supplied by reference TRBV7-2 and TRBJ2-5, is GAGVSQSPSNKVTEKGKDVELRCDPISGHTALYWYRQSLGQGLEFLIYFQGNSAPDKSGLPSDRFSAERTGGSVSTLTIQRTQQEDSAVYLCASSPHLPQETQYFGPGTRLLVL.